The clone carrying this T cell receptor (beta chain) was seen many times. The data originate from a study of T cells in Graves' hyperthyroidism and ophthalmopathy. Graves' hyperthyroidism is called stable when ophthalmopathy does not progress within 18 months. Using RNA transcripts as the source, TCR beta CDR3 regions were amplified. The HTBI primer set drove a first-round RT-PCR of the TCR CDR3. Each CDR3 protein is one row after TCRdb ran MiXCR on the multiplex PCR reads. In the table there are about 520,000 distinct CDR3 sequences, less than 25% of which are singletons. Trimming removed 1 base at V and 0 bases at J, with 6 bases between. There are 14 residues in the CDR3. The germline gives CDR1 MNHNS, CDR2 SASEGT.

This clonotype originated in a man between 18 and 29 years old with Graves' hyperthyroidism. The chain combines TRBV6-1 with TRBJ1-1, with no clear D. The sequenced material came from blood. The CDR3 DNA reads as TGTGCCAGCAGTGAAGTGACACTGAACACTGAAGCTTTCTTT. Translating gives CASSEVTLNTEAFF.